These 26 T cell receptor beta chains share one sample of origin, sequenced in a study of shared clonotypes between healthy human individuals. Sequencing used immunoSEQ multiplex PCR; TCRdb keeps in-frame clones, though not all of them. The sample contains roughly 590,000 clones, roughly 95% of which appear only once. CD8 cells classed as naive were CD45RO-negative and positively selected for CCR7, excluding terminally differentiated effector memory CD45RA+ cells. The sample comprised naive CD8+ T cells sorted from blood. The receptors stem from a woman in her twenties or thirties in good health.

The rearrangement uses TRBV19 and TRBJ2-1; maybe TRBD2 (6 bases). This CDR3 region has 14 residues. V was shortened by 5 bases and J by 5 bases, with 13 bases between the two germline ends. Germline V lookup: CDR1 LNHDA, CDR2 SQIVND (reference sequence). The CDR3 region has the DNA TGTGCCAGTAGTTTTAACGGGGGAAACAATGAGCAGTTCTTC. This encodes CASSFNGGNNEQFF.

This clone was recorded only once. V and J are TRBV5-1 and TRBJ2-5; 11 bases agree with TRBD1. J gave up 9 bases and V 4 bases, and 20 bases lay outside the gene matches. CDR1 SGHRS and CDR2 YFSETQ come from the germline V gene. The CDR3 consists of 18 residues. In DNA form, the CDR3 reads TGCGCCAGCAGCCTGGATGCAACGGACAGGGGGCCCCAACGGGCCCAGTACTTC. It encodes CASSLDATDRGPQRAQYF.

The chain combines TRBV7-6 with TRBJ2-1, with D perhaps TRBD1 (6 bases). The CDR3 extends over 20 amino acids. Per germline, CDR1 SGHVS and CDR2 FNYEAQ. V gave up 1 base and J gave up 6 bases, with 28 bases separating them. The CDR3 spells CASSLVGVRGYGTTGNEQFF. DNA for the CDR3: TGTGCCAGCAGCTTAGTGGGGGTAAGGGGGTATGGTACAACTGGCAATGAGCAGTTCTTC.

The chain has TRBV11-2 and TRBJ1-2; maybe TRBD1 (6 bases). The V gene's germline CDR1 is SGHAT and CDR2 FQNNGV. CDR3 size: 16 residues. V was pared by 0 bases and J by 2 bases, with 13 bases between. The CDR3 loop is CASSLEETGRNYGYTF. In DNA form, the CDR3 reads TGTGCCAGCAGCTTAGAAGAGACAGGTCGAAACTATGGCTACACCTTC.

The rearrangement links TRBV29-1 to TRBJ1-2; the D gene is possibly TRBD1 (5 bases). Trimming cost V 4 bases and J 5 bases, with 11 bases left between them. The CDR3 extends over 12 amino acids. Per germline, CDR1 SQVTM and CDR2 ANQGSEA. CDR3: CSVVGGEYGYTF. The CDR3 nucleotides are TGCAGCGTTGTGGGGGGGGAGTATGGCTACACCTTC.

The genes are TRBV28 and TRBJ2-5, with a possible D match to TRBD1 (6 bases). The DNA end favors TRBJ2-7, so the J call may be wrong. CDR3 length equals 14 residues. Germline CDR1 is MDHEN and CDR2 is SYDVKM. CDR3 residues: CASSLTGSSYEQYF. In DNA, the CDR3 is TGTGCCAGCAGTTTAACAGGGTCCTCCTACGAGCAGTACTTC.

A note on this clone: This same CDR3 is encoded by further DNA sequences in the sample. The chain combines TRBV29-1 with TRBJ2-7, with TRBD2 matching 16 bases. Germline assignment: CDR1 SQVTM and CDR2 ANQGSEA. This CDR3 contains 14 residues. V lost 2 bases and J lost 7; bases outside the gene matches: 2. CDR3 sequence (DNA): TGCAGCGTTGAACCGGGACTAGCGGGGGGGGAGCAGTACTTC. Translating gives CSVEPGLAGGEQYF.

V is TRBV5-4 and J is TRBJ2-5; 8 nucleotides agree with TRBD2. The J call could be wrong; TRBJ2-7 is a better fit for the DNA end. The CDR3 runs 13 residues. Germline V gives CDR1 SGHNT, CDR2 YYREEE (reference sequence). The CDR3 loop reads CASSSYGGGEQYF. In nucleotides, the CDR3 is TGTGCCAGCAGCTCCTACGGGGGGGGCGAGCAGTACTTC.

The CDR3 loop reads CASSFLSRAGTEAFF. CDR3 nucleotides: TGTGCCAGCAGTTTTTTGTCCAGGGCGGGCACTGAAGCTTTCTTT. The chain uses TRBV28 and TRBJ1-1; perhaps TRBD1 as D (5 bases). Germline CDR1 MDHEN, CDR2 SYDVKM. Trimming took off 3 bases at V and 4 bases at J, with 15 bases between the two ends. The CDR3 is 15 amino acids.

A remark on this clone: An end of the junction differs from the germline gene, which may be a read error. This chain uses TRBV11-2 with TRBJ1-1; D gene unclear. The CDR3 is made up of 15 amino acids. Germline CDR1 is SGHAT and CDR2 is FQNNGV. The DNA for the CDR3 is TGTGCCCGCAGCTTACGGCGGGATGGCGTCACTGAAGCTTTCTTT. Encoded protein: CARSLRRDGVTEAFF.

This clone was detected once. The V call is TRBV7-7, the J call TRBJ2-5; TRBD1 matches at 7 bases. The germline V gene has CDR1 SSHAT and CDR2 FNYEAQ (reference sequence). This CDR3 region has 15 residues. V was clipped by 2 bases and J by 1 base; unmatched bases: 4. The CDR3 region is CASSLTTGFQETQYF. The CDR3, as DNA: TGTGCCAGCAGCTTAACGACAGGGTTCCAAGAGACCCAGTACTTC.

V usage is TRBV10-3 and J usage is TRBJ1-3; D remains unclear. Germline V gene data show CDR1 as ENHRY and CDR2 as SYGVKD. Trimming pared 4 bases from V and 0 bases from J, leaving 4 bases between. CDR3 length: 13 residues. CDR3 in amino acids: CAISGGSGNTIYF. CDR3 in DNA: TGTGCCATCAGTGGCGGCTCTGGAAACACCATATATTTT.

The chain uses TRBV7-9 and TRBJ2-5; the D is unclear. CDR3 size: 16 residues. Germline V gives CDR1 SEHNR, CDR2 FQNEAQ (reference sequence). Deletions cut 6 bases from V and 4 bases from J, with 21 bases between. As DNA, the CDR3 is TGTGCCAGCAGTCGGGCCATGACATTCTCGGCAGAGACCCAGTACTTC. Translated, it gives CASSRAMTFSAETQYF.

The CDR3 DNA is TGTGCCAGCAGTGAGCCGGGACAGGGTTCCTACGAGCAGTACTTC. Translation gives CASSEPGQGSYEQYF. The chain carries TRBV6-1 and TRBJ2-7, with 9 bases matching TRBD1. CDR3 length equals 15 residues. Germline trimming cut 3 bases from V and 1 base from J; bases unmatched to any gene: 4. Germline CDR1 MNHNS, CDR2 SASEGT.

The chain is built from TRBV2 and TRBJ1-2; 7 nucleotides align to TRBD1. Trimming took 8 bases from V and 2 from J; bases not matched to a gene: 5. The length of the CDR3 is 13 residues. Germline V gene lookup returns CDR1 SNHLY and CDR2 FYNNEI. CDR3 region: CASGTVANYGYTF. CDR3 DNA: TGTGCCAGCGGGACAGTAGCGAACTATGGCTACACCTTC.

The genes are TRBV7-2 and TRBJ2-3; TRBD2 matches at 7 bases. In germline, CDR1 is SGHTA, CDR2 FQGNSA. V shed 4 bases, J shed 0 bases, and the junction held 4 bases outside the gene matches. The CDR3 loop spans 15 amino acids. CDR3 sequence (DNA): TGTGCCAGCAGCTGGGATAGCGGGAGCACAGATACGCAGTATTTT. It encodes CASSWDSGSTDTQYF.

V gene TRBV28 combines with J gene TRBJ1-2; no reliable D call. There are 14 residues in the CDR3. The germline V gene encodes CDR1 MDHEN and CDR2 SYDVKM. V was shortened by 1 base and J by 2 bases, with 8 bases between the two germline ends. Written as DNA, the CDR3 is TGTGCCAGCAGTTTATCCGGCCTAAACTATGGCTACACCTTC. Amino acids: CASSLSGLNYGYTF.

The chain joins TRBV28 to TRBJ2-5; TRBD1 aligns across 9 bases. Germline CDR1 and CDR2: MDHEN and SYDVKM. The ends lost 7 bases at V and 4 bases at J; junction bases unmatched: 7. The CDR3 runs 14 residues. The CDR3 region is CASTLQGALETQYF. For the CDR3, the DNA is TGTGCCAGCACCTTACAGGGGGCATTAGAGACCCAGTACTTC.

The CDR3 here is CASSQDLGRGYEQYF. For the CDR3, the DNA is TGTGCCAGCAGCCAAGATCTCGGAAGGGGCTACGAGCAGTACTTC. This rearrangement joins TRBV4-2 to TRBJ2-7; perhaps TRBD1 as D (5 bases). The CDR3 runs 15 residues. The ends were cut back, 0 bases at V and 3 bases at J, with 12 bases in the middle. CDR1 is LGHNA, CDR2 YNFKEQ, per germline.

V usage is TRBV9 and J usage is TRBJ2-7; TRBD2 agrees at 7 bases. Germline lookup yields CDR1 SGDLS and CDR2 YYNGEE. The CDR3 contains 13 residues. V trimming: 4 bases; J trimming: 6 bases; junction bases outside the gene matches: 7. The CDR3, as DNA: TGTGCCAGCAGCCCCGGGACTAATGTCGAGCAGTACTTC. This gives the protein CASSPGTNVEQYF. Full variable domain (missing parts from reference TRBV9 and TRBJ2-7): DSGVTQTPKHLITATGQRVTLRCSPRSGDLSVYWYQQSLDQGLQFLIQYYNGEERAKGNILERFSAQQFPDLHSELNLSSLELGDSALYFCASSPGTNVEQYFGPGTRLTVT.

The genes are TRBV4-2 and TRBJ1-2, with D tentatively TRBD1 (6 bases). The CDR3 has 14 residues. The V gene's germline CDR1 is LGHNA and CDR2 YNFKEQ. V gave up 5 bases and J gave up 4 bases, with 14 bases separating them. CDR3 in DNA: TGTGCCAGCAGCTTAACGGGGGCGGGCTATGGCTACACCTTC. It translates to CASSLTGAGYGYTF.

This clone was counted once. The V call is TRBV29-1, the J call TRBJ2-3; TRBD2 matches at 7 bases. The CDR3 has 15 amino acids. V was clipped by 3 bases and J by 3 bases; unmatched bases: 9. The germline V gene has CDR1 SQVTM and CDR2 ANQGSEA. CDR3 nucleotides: TGCAGCGTTGATGGTGCGGGAGTGTTGACAGATACGCAGTATTTT. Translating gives CSVDGAGVLTDTQYF.

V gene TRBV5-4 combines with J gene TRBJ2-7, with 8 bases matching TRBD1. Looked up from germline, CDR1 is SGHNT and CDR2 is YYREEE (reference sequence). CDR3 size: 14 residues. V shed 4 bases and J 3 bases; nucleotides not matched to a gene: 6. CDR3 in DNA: TGTGCCAGCAGCCCTGGACAGGGCGGCTACGAGCAGTACTTC. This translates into CASSPGQGGYEQYF. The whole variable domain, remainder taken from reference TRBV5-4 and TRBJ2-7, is ETGVTQSPTHLIKTRGQQVTLRCSSQSGHNTVSWYQQALGQGPQFIFQYYREEENGRGNFPPRFSGLQFPNYSSELNVNALELDDSALYLCASSPGQGGYEQYFGPGTRLTVT.

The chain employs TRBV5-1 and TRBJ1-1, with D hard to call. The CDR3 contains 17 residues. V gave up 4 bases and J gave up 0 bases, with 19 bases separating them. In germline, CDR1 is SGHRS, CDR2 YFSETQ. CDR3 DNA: TGCGCCAGCAGCCACCCAGCGGAGAACTACATGAACACTGAAGCTTTCTTT. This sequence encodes CASSHPAENYMNTEAFF.

The DNA of the CDR3 is TGCAGCGTTGAAGACAGGAACTACAATGAGCAGTTCTTC. Its protein product is CSVEDRNYNEQFF. The chain has TRBV29-1 and TRBJ2-1; D not resolved. The germline gives CDR1 SQVTM, CDR2 ANQGSEA. The V and J ends lost 0 bases and 3 bases respectively, with 6 bases between them. This CDR3 spans 13 amino acids.

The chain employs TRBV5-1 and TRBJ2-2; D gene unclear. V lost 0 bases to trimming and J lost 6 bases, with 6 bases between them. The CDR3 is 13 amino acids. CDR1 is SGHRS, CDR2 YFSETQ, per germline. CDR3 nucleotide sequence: TGCGCCAGCAGCTTGGCCGAGGCCGGGGAGCTGTTTTTT. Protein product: CASSLAEAGELFF.